This TCR beta chain was sequenced for a study of CD8 T cells in Susac syndrome. Study findings and constraints: The study conceded that its TCR sequencing and HLA analysis involved relatively few individuals.

As regards this clonotype: Its antigen is not identified.

Germline assignment: CDR1 SGHDN and CDR2 FVKESK. The CDR3 sequence is 14 residues long. V was trimmed by 0 bases and J by 4 bases, leaving 9 bases between them. It was with random hexamers that roughly 0.45 to 1 ug RNA was reverse transcribed. MiXCR, applied by TCRdb to the immunoSEQ multiplex PCR reads, yields one record per CDR3 protein. The table includes some 130,000 distinct CDR3 sequences, around 91% detected once. The source of this sequence is a human donor with multiple sclerosis. Sample: CD8+ T cells from PBMCs. This sequence joins TRBV14 and TRBJ2-5; D unclear. Here the CDR3 reads CASSQEVLPETQYF. The CDR3 DNA reads as TGTGCCAGCAGCCAAGAAGTCTTACCAGAGACCCAGTACTTC.